This entry lists 20 T cell receptor beta chains sequenced from one sample in a study of PD-1 blockade in classical Hodgkin lymphoma. All patients relapsed after autologous stem cell transplantation, and brentuximab vedotin exposure varied. Clones were read by immunoSEQ multiplex PCR, and TCRdb kept only the in-frame ones, dropping some. The table shows just under 30,000 clones, with over 70% occurring only once. Sequenced here: peripheral blood mononuclear cells (PBMCs), sampled before the second cycle of nivolumab. Every receptor here comes from a human donor with classical Hodgkin lymphoma.

The chain employs TRBV5-1 and TRBJ2-3; D might be TRBD2 (6 bases). V was cut by 1 base and J by 1 base, with 10 bases left in between. The CDR3 runs 15 residues. CDR1 is SGHRS, CDR2 YFSETQ, per germline. Here the CDR3 DNA reads TGCGCCAGCAGCTTGTTTGCGGGGCGCACAGATACGCAGTATTTT. Translating it yields CASSLFAGRTDTQYF.

The V and J genes are TRBV5-5 and TRBJ2-1; tentatively, D is TRBD1 (6 bases). Germline CDR1 SGHKS, CDR2 YYEKEE (reference sequence). Trimming shortened V by 1 base and J by 7 bases, and 12 bases separated the two germline ends. This CDR3 contains 14 residues. CDR3 sequence (DNA): TGTGCCAGCAGCTTGTCCCTAGGGGGTAATGAGCAGTTCTTC. Amino acid sequence: CASSLSLGGNEQFF. Together with reference TRBV5-5 and TRBJ2-1, the CDR3 gives the full variable domain: DAGVTQSPTHLIKTRGQQVTLRCSPISGHKSVSWYQQVLGQGPQFIFQYYEKEERGRGNFPDRFSARQFPNYSSELNVNALLLGDSALYLCASSLSLGGNEQFFGPGTRLTVL.

This clone turned up a few times. The V call is TRBV28, the J call TRBJ2-7, with 11 bases aligning to TRBD2. The V gene's germline CDR1 is MDHEN and CDR2 SYDVKM. After removal of 5 bases from V and 0 bases from J, the junction contained 3 bases not matched to a gene. The CDR3 has 15 residues. Here the CDR3 reads CASSTLAGGSYEQYF. The CDR3 DNA reads TGTGCCAGCAGTACTCTAGCGGGAGGCTCCTACGAGCAGTACTTC.

In its sample, this clone is medium-sized. J is TRBJ1-1 and V is TRBV29-1; TRBD1 is a possible D gene (6 bases). With 3 bases removed from V and 5 bases from J, the gap between germline ends came to 22 bases. This CDR3 has 16 residues. Germline lookup yields CDR1 SQVTM and CDR2 ANQGSEA. The CDR3: CSVEDDRKGAGTEAFF. The CDR3 nucleotides are TGCAGCGTTGAGGACGACAGGAAAGGGGCAGGAACTGAAGCTTTCTTT.

This clone showed up just a few times. The chain recombines TRBV2 with TRBJ2-7, with D possibly matching TRBD1 (6 bases). This CDR3 is built from 13 residues. V was clipped by 6 bases and J by 2 bases, with 11 bases between them. Germline V gene data show CDR1 as SNHLY and CDR2 as FYNNEI. In nucleotides, the CDR3 is TGTGCCAGCAGCGTACAGGGAGCCTACGAGCAGTACTTC. Its protein is CASSVQGAYEQYF.

This chain links TRBV11-1 with TRBJ1-2, with 8 bases that match TRBD1. CDR1 and CDR2 (germline): SGHAT, FQDESV (reference sequence). The length of the CDR3 is 13 residues. J gave up 5 bases and V 5 bases, and 4 bases lay outside the gene matches. DNA for the CDR3: TGTGCCAGCAGCATCGACAGGGGTTATGGCTACACCTTC. This codes for CASSIDRGYGYTF.

The chain uses TRBV2 and TRBJ1-2; TRBD1 is a possible D gene (5 bases). V lost 6 bases and J lost 4, with 15 bases in between. CDR1 is SNHLY, CDR2 FYNNEI, per germline. This CDR3 spans 14 amino acids. Here the CDR3 DNA reads TGTGCCAGCAGGGCGAGACAGACCCTCTATGGCTACACCTTC. It translates to CASRARQTLYGYTF. The complete variable domain, with remaining parts taken from reference TRBV2 and TRBJ1-2, reads EPEVTQTPSHQVTQMGQEVILRCVPISNHLYFYWYRQILGQKVEFLVSFYNNEISEKSEIFDDQFSVERPDGSNFTLKIRSTKLEDSAMYFCASRARQTLYGYTFGSGTRLTVV.

This chain uses TRBV19 with TRBJ1-4; unclear D gene. V dropped 1 base and J dropped 0 bases, with 3 bases sitting between them. From germline, CDR1 is LNHDA and CDR2 SQIVND (reference sequence). The CDR3 runs to 14 residues. CDR3 amino acids: CASSIVATNEKLFF. The CDR3 bases are TGTGCCAGTAGTATAGTTGCAACTAATGAAAAACTGTTTTTT. The full variable domain, in which reference TRBV19 and TRBJ1-4 provide the parts outside the CDR3, is DGGITQSPKYLFRKEGQNVTLSCEQNLNHDAMYWYRQDPGQGLRLIYYSQIVNDFQKGDIAEGYSVSREKKESFPLTVTSAQKNPTAFYLCASSIVATNEKLFFGSGTQLSVL.

CDR3 residues: CASSPLGQGGNQPQHF. The CDR3 DNA follows: TGTGCCAGCTCACCACTAGGACAGGGTGGCAATCAGCCCCAGCATTTT. This chain uses TRBV18 with TRBJ1-5; 8 bases are shared with TRBD1. This CDR3 comprises 16 residues. Trimming at V came to 1 base and at J to 2 bases, leaving 4 bases not matched to a gene. Germline V gene sequence: CDR1 KGHSH, CDR2 LQKENI.

In this sample, this clone turned up once. The chain links TRBV4-3 to TRBJ2-1, with TRBD2 matching over 12 bases. The germline CDR1 and CDR2 sequences are LGHNA and YSLEER. The length of the CDR3 is 17 residues. V was clipped by 1 base and J by 9 bases; unmatched bases: 10. CDR3 sequence reads: CASSQVALAGGGGEQFF. CDR3 nucleotides: TGCGCCAGCAGCCAAGTGGCTCTAGCGGGGGGGGGCGGTGAGCAGTTCTTC.

The V and J genes are TRBV5-1 and TRBJ2-7; D is uncertain. V lost 3 bases to trimming and J lost 3 bases, with 10 bases between them. CDR3 length: 13 amino acids. Germline-derived CDR1 and CDR2 are SGHRS and YFSETQ. The CDR3 protein is CASSSPPYYEQYF. As DNA, the CDR3 is TGCGCCAGCAGCTCCCCACCTTACTACGAGCAGTACTTC.

CDR3 sequence: CATSRDGTVWGQETQYF. Written as DNA, the CDR3 is TGTGCCACCAGCAGAGACGGCACCGTGTGGGGCCAAGAGACCCAGTACTTC. This chain joins TRBV15 and TRBJ2-5; D is ambiguous. The ends were cut back, 0 bases at V and 1 base at J, with 15 bases in the middle. CDR3 length equals 17 residues. The V gene's germline CDR1 is LNHNV and CDR2 YYDKDF (reference sequence).

V usage is TRBV18 and J usage is TRBJ1-2; a possible D gene is TRBD1 (6 bases). V lost 3 bases and J 0 bases, leaving 11 bases between the germline ends. The CDR3 loop spans 15 amino acids. Germline V lookup: CDR1 KGHSH, CDR2 LQKENI. The CDR3 DNA is TGTGCCAGCTCACCTTCGACAGGAGCTAACTATGGCTACACCTTC. Protein: CASSPSTGANYGYTF.

J is TRBJ2-3 and V is TRBV7-2; TRBD2 matches 13 bases. The germline CDR1 and CDR2 sequences are SGHTA and FQGNSA. The CDR3 sequence is 14 residues long. The V segment lost 5 bases and the J segment 6 bases; nucleotides outside the gene matches: 2. As DNA, the CDR3 is TGTGCCAGCAGCCCGGGACTAGCGGGGGATACGCAGTATTTT. Protein product: CASSPGLAGDTQYF.

The V gene is TRBV5-4, the J gene TRBJ2-7, with D perhaps TRBD2 (6 bases). CDR1 is SGHNT, CDR2 YYREEE, per germline (reference sequence). This CDR3 contains 15 residues. The V gene lost 0 bases and the J gene lost 5 bases, with 15 bases spanning the gap. The CDR3 loop reads CASSLEDYSVHEQYF. CDR3 nucleotide sequence: TGTGCCAGCAGCTTGGAGGACTACTCGGTCCACGAGCAGTACTTC.

This clone was observed a handful of times. This chain connects TRBV5-1 to TRBJ1-1; possibly TRBD1 for D (5 bases). The germline V gene encodes CDR1 SGHRS and CDR2 YFSETQ. The CDR3 runs to 13 residues. Trimming shortened V by 2 bases and J by 6 bases, and 11 bases separated the two germline ends. The chain's CDR3 is CASSFQGYSEAFF. The DNA for the CDR3 is TGCGCCAGCAGCTTCCAGGGATATTCTGAAGCTTTCTTT.

J is TRBJ2-7 and V is TRBV7-2; the match to TRBD1 covers 7 bases. The V gene's germline CDR1 is SGHTA and CDR2 FQGNSA. V lost 0 bases to trimming and J lost 0 bases; unmatched junction nucleotides: 2. The length of the CDR3 is 15 residues. The CDR3 loop is CASSLAAGGSYEQYF. CDR3 DNA: TGTGCCAGCAGCTTAGCGGCAGGGGGCTCCTACGAGCAGTACTTC.

The rearrangement joins TRBV30 to TRBJ1-3; D perhaps matches TRBD1 (6 bases). The germline V gene has CDR1 GTSNPN and CDR2 SVGIG (reference sequence). The CDR3 consists of 17 residues. Deletions cut 0 bases from V and 0 bases from J, with 15 bases between. The CDR3 DNA reads TGTGCCTGGAGTGTACCCGGGGGCCCCCACTCTGGAAACACCATATATTTT. Residues: CAWSVPGGPHSGNTIYF.

The chain employs TRBV6-5 and TRBJ1-2; 7 nucleotides match TRBD1. CDR3 length equals 12 residues. Germline V gene data show CDR1 as MNHEY and CDR2 as SVGAGI. The junction had 7 bases not matched to a gene; V was cut back by 4 bases and J by 11 bases. The CDR3 DNA sequence: TGTGCCAGCAGTTCGGGACAGCCTGGGTACACCTTC. Its protein is CASSSGQPGYTF.

The V call is TRBV5-1, the J call TRBJ2-5, with D perhaps TRBD1 (6 bases). With 2 bases removed from V and 5 bases from J, the gap between germline ends came to 13 bases. Germline assignment: CDR1 SGHRS and CDR2 YFSETQ. This CDR3 contains 14 residues. As DNA, the CDR3 is TGCGCCAGCAGCTTCCCAGGGGAGATGGAGACCCAGTACTTC. Protein sequence: CASSFPGEMETQYF.